This TCR beta chain appears in the sequencing data of a study of glioma-infiltrating T cells. Using RNA template, CDR3s of TCR alpha and beta were amplified with iRepertoire arm-PCR. Input was roughly 85-450 ng of tissue mRNA or PBMC total RNA. Using its own MiXCR run on the multiplex PCR reads, TCRdb lists one record per CDR3 protein. The sample has over 100,000 distinct CDR3 sequences, 25% seen once. This clonotype was counted ten times or more. Its specificity is unknown. Findings and caveats of the study: Above-expected tissue-blood divergence occurred in all gliomas, most in low-grade ones. CDR3 overlap between tissue and blood was very small.

Trimming stripped 7 bases from V and 1 base from J, with 13 bases between. This CDR3 has 14 residues. The germline gives CDR1 MNHNS, CDR2 SASEGT. The chain combines TRBV6-1 with TRBJ1-1, with D perhaps TRBD1 (5 bases). The sequence came from a human donor with low-grade glioma or glioblastoma, undergoing nonglioma brain surgery, or in good health (not recorded which). The sequenced sample was glioma tissue, nonneoplastic brain tissue, or PBMCs (not recorded which). The CDR3 sequence is CASTQETENTEAFF. CDR3 coding DNA: TGTGCCAGCACCCAAGAGACAGAGAACACTGAAGCTTTCTTT.